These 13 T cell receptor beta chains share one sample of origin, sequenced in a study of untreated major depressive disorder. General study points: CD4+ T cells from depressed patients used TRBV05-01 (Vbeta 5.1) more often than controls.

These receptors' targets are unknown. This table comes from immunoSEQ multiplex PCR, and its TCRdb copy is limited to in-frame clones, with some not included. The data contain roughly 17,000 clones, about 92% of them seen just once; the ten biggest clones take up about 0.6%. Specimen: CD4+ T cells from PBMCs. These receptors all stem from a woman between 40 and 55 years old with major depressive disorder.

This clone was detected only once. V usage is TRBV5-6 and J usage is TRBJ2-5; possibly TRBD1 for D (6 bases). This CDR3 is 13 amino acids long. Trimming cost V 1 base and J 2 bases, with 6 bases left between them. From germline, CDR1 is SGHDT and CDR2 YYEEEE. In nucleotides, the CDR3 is TGTGCCAGCAGCTTGCAGGGGCAAGAGACCCAGTACTTC. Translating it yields CASSLQGQETQYF.

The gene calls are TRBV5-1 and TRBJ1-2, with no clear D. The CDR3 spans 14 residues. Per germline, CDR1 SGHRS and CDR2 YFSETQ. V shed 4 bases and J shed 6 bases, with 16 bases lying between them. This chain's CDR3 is CASSQVQEGHGYTF. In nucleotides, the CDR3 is TGCGCCAGCAGCCAAGTGCAGGAGGGTCATGGCTACACCTTC.

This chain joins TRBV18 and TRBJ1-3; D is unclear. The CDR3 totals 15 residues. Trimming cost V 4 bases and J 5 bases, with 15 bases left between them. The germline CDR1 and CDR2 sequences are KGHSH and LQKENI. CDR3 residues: CASSLEATTRNTIYF. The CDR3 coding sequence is TGTGCCAGCTCACTTGAGGCGACAACCAGAAACACCATATATTTT.

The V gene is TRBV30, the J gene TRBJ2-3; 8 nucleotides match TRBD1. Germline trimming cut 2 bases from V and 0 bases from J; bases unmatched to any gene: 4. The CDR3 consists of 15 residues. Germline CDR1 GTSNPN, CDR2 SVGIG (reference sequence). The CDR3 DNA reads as TGTGCCTGGAGTAGGGGACAGGCCAGCACAGATACGCAGTATTTT. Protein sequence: CAWSRGQASTDTQYF.

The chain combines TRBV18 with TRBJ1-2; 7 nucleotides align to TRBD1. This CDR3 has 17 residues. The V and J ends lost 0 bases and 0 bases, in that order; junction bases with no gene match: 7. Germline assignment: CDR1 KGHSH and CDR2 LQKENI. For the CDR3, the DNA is TGTGCCAGCTCACCACCCTACAAGGGACAGCCTAACTATGGCTACACCTTC. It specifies CASSPPYKGQPNYGYTF. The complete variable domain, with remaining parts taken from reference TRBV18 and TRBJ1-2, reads NAGVMQNPRHLVRRRGQEARLRCSPMKGHSHVYWYRQLPEEGLKFMVYLQKENIIDESGMPKERFSAEFPKEGPSILRIQQVVRGDSAAYFCASSPPYKGQPNYGYTFGSGTRLTVV.

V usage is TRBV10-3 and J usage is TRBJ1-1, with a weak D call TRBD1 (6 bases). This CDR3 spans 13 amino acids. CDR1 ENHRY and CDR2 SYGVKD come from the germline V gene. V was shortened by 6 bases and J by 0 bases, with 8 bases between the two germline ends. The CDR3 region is CAIRDSMNTEAFF. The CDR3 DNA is TGTGCCATCAGGGACAGTATGAACACTGAAGCTTTCTTT.

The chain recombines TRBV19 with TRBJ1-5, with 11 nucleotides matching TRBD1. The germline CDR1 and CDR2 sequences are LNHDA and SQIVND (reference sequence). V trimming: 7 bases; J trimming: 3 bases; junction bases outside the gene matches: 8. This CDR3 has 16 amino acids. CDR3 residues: CASIDGTGGINQPQHF. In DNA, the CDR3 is TGTGCCAGTATTGACGGGACAGGGGGAATCAATCAGCCCCAGCATTTT.

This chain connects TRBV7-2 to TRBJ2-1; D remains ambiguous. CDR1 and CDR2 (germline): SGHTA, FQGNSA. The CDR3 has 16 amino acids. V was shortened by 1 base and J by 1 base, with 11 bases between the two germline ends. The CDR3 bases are TGTGCCAGCAGCTTAGAAGGGTTGTCGTCCTACAATGAGCAGTTCTTC. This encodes CASSLEGLSSYNEQFF.

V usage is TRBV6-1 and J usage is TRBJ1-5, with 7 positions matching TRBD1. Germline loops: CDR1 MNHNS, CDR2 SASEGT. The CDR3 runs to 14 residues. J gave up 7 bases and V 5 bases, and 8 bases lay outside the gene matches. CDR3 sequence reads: CASSRDRVMQPQHF. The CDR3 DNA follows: TGTGCCAGCAGTAGAGACAGGGTTATGCAGCCCCAGCATTTT.

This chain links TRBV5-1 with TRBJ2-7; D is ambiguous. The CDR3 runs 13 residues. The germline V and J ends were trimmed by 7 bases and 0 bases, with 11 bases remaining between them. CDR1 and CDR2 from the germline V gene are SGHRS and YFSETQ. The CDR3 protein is CASAVRSSYEQYF. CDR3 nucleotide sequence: TGCGCCAGCGCGGTAAGGAGCTCCTACGAGCAGTACTTC.

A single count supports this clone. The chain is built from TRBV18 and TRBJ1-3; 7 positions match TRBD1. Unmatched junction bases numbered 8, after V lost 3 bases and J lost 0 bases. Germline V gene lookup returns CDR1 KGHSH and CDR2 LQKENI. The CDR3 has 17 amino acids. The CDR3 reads CASSPAPGQSSGNTIYF. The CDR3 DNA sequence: TGTGCCAGCTCACCTGCACCGGGACAGTCCTCTGGAAACACCATATATTTT.

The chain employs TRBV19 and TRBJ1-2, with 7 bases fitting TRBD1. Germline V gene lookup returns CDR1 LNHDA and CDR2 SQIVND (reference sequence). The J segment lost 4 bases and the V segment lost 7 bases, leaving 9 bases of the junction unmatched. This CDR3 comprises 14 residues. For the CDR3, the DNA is TGTGCCAGTAATAACAGACAGGGCGGCTATGGCTACACCTTC. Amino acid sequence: CASNNRQGGYGYTF. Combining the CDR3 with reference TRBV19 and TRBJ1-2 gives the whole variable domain DGGITQSPKYLFRKEGQNVTLSCEQNLNHDAMYWYRQDPGQGLRLIYYSQIVNDFQKGDIAEGYSVSREKKESFPLTVTSAQKNPTAFYLCASNNRQGGYGYTFGSGTRLTVV.

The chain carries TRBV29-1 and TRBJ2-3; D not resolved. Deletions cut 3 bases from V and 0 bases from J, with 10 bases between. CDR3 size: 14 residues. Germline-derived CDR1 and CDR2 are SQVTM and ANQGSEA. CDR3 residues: CSVDFGTSTDTQYF. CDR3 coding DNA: TGCAGCGTTGACTTCGGAACTAGCACAGATACGCAGTATTTT.